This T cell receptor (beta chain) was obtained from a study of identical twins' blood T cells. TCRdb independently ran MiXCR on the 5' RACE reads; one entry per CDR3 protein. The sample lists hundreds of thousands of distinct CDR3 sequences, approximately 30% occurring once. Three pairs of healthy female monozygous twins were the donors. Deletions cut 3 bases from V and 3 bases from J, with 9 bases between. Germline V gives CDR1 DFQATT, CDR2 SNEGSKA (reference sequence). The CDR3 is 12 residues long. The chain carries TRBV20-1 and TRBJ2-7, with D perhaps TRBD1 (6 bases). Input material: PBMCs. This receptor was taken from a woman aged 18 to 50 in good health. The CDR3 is CSASLGGYEQYF. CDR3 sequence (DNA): TGCAGTGCTAGTTTAGGGGGCTACGAGCAGTACTTC.